The rows below give T cell receptor beta chains drawn from one sample of a study of blood T cells in healthy people across ages. MiXCR, run by TCRdb on the 5' RACE reads, gives a single entry per CDR3 protein. The sample consists of 1.5 million to 2 million distinct CDR3 sequences, 28% of them appearing once. The specimen sequenced was blood. These receptors originate from a woman in her twenties or thirties in good health. Each CDR3 is given with its conserved first and last residue. Fields, in order: V gene, J gene, D gene, clone size, CDR3 DNA, CDR3 protein. A D gene is named only where the DNA matches it firmly. Size is stated for part of the rows, as once, few or many counts, or as a class when the clone is expanded.

v_call: TRBV5-6
j_call: TRBJ1-4
d_call: -
clone_size: -
cdr3_nt: TGTGCTAGCAGCTTGGCCGAAAACCCTTCTAATGAAAAACTGTTTTTT
cdr3_aa: CASSLAENPSNEKLFF

v_call: TRBV7-9
j_call: TRBJ1-2
d_call: -
clone_size: few
cdr3_nt: TGTGCCAGCAGCTTAGCGCTTGGGGGTGATGGAAACACCTTC
cdr3_aa: CASSLALGGDGNTF

v_call: TRBV7-2
j_call: TRBJ2-7
d_call: -
clone_size: few
cdr3_nt: TGTGCCAGCAGCTTGATTCTCTTGGGCTACGAGCAGTACTTC
cdr3_aa: CASSLILLGYEQYF

v_call: TRBV6-2/TRBV6-3
j_call: TRBJ1-1
d_call: -
clone_size: few
cdr3_nt: TGTGCCAGCAGTCCCTGGGCCGGGAACACTGAAGCTTTCTTT
cdr3_aa: CASSPWAGNTEAFF

v_call: TRBV6-2/TRBV6-3
j_call: TRBJ2-1
d_call: -
clone_size: few
cdr3_nt: TGTGCCAGCAGTTACAAAGTAGGTAGGAATGAGCAGTTCTTC
cdr3_aa: CASSYKVGRNEQFF

v_call: TRBV3-1
j_call: TRBJ2-3
d_call: -
clone_size: -
cdr3_nt: TGTGCCAGCAGCCAACCGGGGAATACGCAGTATTTT
cdr3_aa: CASSQPGNTQYF

v_call: TRBV7-9
j_call: TRBJ2-3
d_call: -
clone_size: few
cdr3_nt: TGTGCCAGCAGTCGGTCCGGGACTACAGATACGCAGTATTTT
cdr3_aa: CASSRSGTTDTQYF

v_call: TRBV18
j_call: TRBJ2-1
d_call: TRBD2
clone_size: -
cdr3_nt: TGTGCCAGCTCACCCACTAGCGAACTCAATGAGCAGTTCTTC
cdr3_aa: CASSPTSELNEQFF

v_call: TRBV7-9
j_call: TRBJ1-4
d_call: -
clone_size: -
cdr3_nt: TGTGCCAGCGGCCAGGACCTGTTAGGGGAAAAACTGTTTTTT
cdr3_aa: CASGQDLLGEKLFF

v_call: TRBV2
j_call: TRBJ2-5
d_call: -
clone_size: -
cdr3_nt: TGTGCCAGCAGTGCCTCGGGGGCAACTGGAGAGACCCAGTACTTC
cdr3_aa: CASSASGATGETQYF

v_call: TRBV6-6
j_call: TRBJ2-6
d_call: -
clone_size: -
cdr3_nt: TGTGCCAGCATTGCACAGGGTACTGGGGCCAACGTCCTGACTTTC
cdr3_aa: CASIAQGTGANVLTF

v_call: TRBV24-1
j_call: TRBJ2-1
d_call: -
clone_size: -
cdr3_nt: TGTGCCACCAGTGATGGCCCTCTCGGAGGCAATGAGCAGTTCTTC
cdr3_aa: CATSDGPLGGNEQFF

v_call: TRBV20-1
j_call: TRBJ1-1
d_call: -
clone_size: -
cdr3_nt: TGCAGTGCTAGCCTGAACAGGGTGAACACTGAAGCTTTCTTT
cdr3_aa: CSASLNRVNTEAFF

v_call: TRBV10-2
j_call: TRBJ2-5
d_call: TRBD2
clone_size: many
cdr3_nt: TGCGCCAGCAGTGACCCTACTAGCGGGGTGAGGTCGGGGACCCAGTACTTC
cdr3_aa: CASSDPTSGVRSGTQYF

v_call: TRBV29-1
j_call: TRBJ2-5
d_call: TRBD2
clone_size: -
cdr3_nt: TGCAGCGTTGTGCGGGGGGAGACCCAGTACTTC
cdr3_aa: CSVVRGETQYF

v_call: TRBV4-1
j_call: TRBJ2-1
d_call: TRBD2
clone_size: few
cdr3_nt: TGCGCCAGTGCGGGGGGGGCCTACAATGAGCAGTTCTTC
cdr3_aa: CASAGGAYNEQFF

v_call: TRBV7-9
j_call: TRBJ2-7
d_call: TRBD2
clone_size: -
cdr3_nt: TGTGCCAGCAGCACAGACAGCGGGAGGGCCGACGAGCAGTACTTC
cdr3_aa: CASSTDSGRADEQYF

v_call: TRBV20-1
j_call: TRBJ1-2
d_call: TRBD1
clone_size: -
cdr3_nt: TGCAGTGCTAGACCCCACCGGGACAGCGCCTATGGCTACACCTTC
cdr3_aa: CSARPHRDSAYGYTF

v_call: TRBV7-9
j_call: TRBJ1-2
d_call: -
clone_size: few
cdr3_nt: TGTGCCAGCAGCCGACCGATGGGCTCAGGCGGAAGCTATGGCTACACCTTC
cdr3_aa: CASSRPMGSGGSYGYTF

v_call: TRBV12-3/TRBV12-4
j_call: TRBJ2-3
d_call: TRBD1
clone_size: -
cdr3_nt: TGTGCCAGCAGCGGGACAGTGAGCGCAGATGTGGAGTATTTT
cdr3_aa: CASSGTVSADVEYF

v_call: TRBV27
j_call: TRBJ2-3
d_call: TRBD2
clone_size: -
cdr3_nt: TGTGCCAGCAGTCCCCTAGCGGGGGGCACAGATATGCAGTATTTT
cdr3_aa: CASSPLAGGTDMQYF

v_call: TRBV2
j_call: TRBJ2-2
d_call: -
clone_size: few
cdr3_nt: TGTGCCAGCAGTGAATGGCGGGAACGGACCGGGGAGCTGTTTTTT
cdr3_aa: CASSEWRERTGELFF

v_call: TRBV15
j_call: TRBJ1-5
d_call: -
clone_size: many
cdr3_nt: TGTGCCACCAGCAGAGATGGGGGAGGCCAGCCCCAGCATTTT
cdr3_aa: CATSRDGGGQPQHF

v_call: TRBV20-1
j_call: TRBJ2-7
d_call: TRBD1
clone_size: few
cdr3_nt: TGCAGTGCTAGAGATCCGGGACAGAATTCCTACGAGCAGTACTTC
cdr3_aa: CSARDPGQNSYEQYF

v_call: TRBV6-5
j_call: TRBJ2-7
d_call: -
clone_size: many
cdr3_nt: TGTGCCAGCAGTTCTGAGCTAGGCCTAGAGCAGTACTTC
cdr3_aa: CASSSELGLEQYF

v_call: TRBV7-9
j_call: TRBJ1-2
d_call: -
clone_size: few
cdr3_nt: TGTGCCAGCAGCTTGGTAGCTCGCACCTTC
cdr3_aa: CASSLVARTF

v_call: TRBV24-1
j_call: TRBJ2-1
d_call: -
clone_size: -
cdr3_nt: TGTGCCACCACCGCAGGGGGGGGACGCTACGATGAGCAGTTCTTC
cdr3_aa: CATTAGGGRYDEQFF

v_call: TRBV20-1
j_call: TRBJ2-7
d_call: -
clone_size: many
cdr3_nt: TGCAGTGCCTCGGCTGGGACCATCTACGAGCAGTACTTC
cdr3_aa: CSASAGTIYEQYF

v_call: TRBV7-9
j_call: TRBJ1-2
d_call: -
clone_size: -
cdr3_nt: TGTGCCAGCAGTGCTCCAAGCCGGACCGCGGCAAGTGGCTACACCTTC
cdr3_aa: CASSAPSRTAASGYTF

v_call: TRBV30
j_call: TRBJ1-2
d_call: TRBD1
clone_size: -
cdr3_nt: TGTGCCTGGAGAAAGGACAGGTGGGCGAACTATGGCTACACCTTC
cdr3_aa: CAWRKDRWANYGYTF

v_call: TRBV7-2
j_call: TRBJ1-1
d_call: -
clone_size: -
cdr3_nt: TGTGCCAGCAGCCCAAACAGGGATGGAGGTGAAGCTTTCTTT
cdr3_aa: CASSPNRDGGEAFF

v_call: TRBV5-6
j_call: TRBJ2-7
d_call: -
clone_size: -
cdr3_nt: TGTGCCAGTAGCTCCGGACAACGACGGGAGCAGTACTTC
cdr3_aa: CASSSGQRREQYF

v_call: TRBV20-1
j_call: TRBJ2-7
d_call: -
clone_size: -
cdr3_nt: TGCAGTGCTAGCCTAGTGGCTTCCTACGAGCAGTACTTC
cdr3_aa: CSASLVASYEQYF

v_call: TRBV12-5
j_call: TRBJ2-1
d_call: TRBD2
clone_size: few
cdr3_nt: TGTGCTAGTGGGCCCGTGGTAGCGGGGGGGCTTGAGCAGTTCTTC
cdr3_aa: CASGPVVAGGLEQFF

v_call: TRBV2
j_call: TRBJ2-5
d_call: -
clone_size: -
cdr3_nt: TGTGCCACGGGCAGGGGTGAGACCCAGTACTTC
cdr3_aa: CATGRGETQYF

v_call: TRBV7-8
j_call: TRBJ2-5
d_call: TRBD2
clone_size: few
cdr3_nt: TGTGCCAGCAGCCCAATCACAGGGACTAGCGGAACGGAGACCCAGTACTTC
cdr3_aa: CASSPITGTSGTETQYF

v_call: TRBV5-6
j_call: TRBJ1-5
d_call: TRBD1
clone_size: -
cdr3_nt: TGTGTCAGCAGCCTTACTGGGGGACAGGGCGGCAATCAGCCCCAGCATTTT
cdr3_aa: CVSSLTGGQGGNQPQHF

v_call: TRBV5-1
j_call: TRBJ2-5
d_call: TRBD2
clone_size: many
cdr3_nt: TGCGCCAGCAGCTTGGCGGGGACTAGCGGGGGACAAGAGACCCAGTACTTC
cdr3_aa: CASSLAGTSGGQETQYF

v_call: TRBV29-1
j_call: TRBJ1-2
d_call: -
clone_size: once
cdr3_nt: TGCAGCGTTGAGGGTTGGGGGGCTAGGGGCTACACCTTC
cdr3_aa: CSVEGWGARGYTF

v_call: TRBV6-2/TRBV6-3
j_call: TRBJ2-1
d_call: -
clone_size: few
cdr3_nt: TGTGCCAGCAGTTACCTCTTAACGGGAGCGTCCTACAATGAGCAGTTCTTC
cdr3_aa: CASSYLLTGASYNEQFF

v_call: TRBV10-3
j_call: TRBJ2-7
d_call: -
clone_size: many
cdr3_nt: TGTGCCATCAGTGAACTGGGTAACTCCTACGAGCAGTACTTC
cdr3_aa: CAISELGNSYEQYF

v_call: TRBV7-9
j_call: TRBJ2-7
d_call: -
clone_size: few
cdr3_nt: TGTGCCAGCAGCTTTGCCCTAACGACCAGGGGGGGGTTGCAAACCTACGAGCAGTACTTC
cdr3_aa: CASSFALTTRGGLQTYEQYF

v_call: TRBV5-1
j_call: TRBJ2-3
d_call: -
clone_size: -
cdr3_nt: TGCGCCAGCAGCTCCCGAATGGATACGCAGTATTTT
cdr3_aa: CASSSRMDTQYF

v_call: TRBV5-1
j_call: TRBJ2-1
d_call: TRBD2
clone_size: -
cdr3_nt: TGCGCCAGCAGTTCAGGACGGACTAGCGGGGGGGCCGCCTACAATGAGCAGTTCTTC
cdr3_aa: CASSSGRTSGGAAYNEQFF

v_call: TRBV28
j_call: TRBJ2-3
d_call: TRBD1
clone_size: -
cdr3_nt: TGTGCCAGCAGTTCTTGGGACAGGGGCGCTGATACGCAGTATTTT
cdr3_aa: CASSSWDRGADTQYF

v_call: TRBV5-1
j_call: TRBJ2-7
d_call: TRBD1
clone_size: -
cdr3_nt: TGCGCCAGCAGCCAGGGACAGGGGCACTACGAGCAGTACTTC
cdr3_aa: CASSQGQGHYEQYF

v_call: TRBV7-9
j_call: TRBJ2-1
d_call: -
clone_size: few
cdr3_nt: TGTGCCAGCAGCCCAAGACTAGGGGGCCGCAATGAGCAGTTCTTC
cdr3_aa: CASSPRLGGRNEQFF

v_call: TRBV9
j_call: TRBJ2-7
d_call: -
clone_size: few
cdr3_nt: TGTGCCAGCAGCGCCGACGTAGGGAGGGAGCAGTACTTC
cdr3_aa: CASSADVGREQYF

v_call: TRBV28
j_call: TRBJ1-1
d_call: -
clone_size: -
cdr3_nt: TGTGCCTGCGCTGAAGGGGGAGGGAACACTGAAGCTTTCTTT
cdr3_aa: CACAEGGGNTEAFF